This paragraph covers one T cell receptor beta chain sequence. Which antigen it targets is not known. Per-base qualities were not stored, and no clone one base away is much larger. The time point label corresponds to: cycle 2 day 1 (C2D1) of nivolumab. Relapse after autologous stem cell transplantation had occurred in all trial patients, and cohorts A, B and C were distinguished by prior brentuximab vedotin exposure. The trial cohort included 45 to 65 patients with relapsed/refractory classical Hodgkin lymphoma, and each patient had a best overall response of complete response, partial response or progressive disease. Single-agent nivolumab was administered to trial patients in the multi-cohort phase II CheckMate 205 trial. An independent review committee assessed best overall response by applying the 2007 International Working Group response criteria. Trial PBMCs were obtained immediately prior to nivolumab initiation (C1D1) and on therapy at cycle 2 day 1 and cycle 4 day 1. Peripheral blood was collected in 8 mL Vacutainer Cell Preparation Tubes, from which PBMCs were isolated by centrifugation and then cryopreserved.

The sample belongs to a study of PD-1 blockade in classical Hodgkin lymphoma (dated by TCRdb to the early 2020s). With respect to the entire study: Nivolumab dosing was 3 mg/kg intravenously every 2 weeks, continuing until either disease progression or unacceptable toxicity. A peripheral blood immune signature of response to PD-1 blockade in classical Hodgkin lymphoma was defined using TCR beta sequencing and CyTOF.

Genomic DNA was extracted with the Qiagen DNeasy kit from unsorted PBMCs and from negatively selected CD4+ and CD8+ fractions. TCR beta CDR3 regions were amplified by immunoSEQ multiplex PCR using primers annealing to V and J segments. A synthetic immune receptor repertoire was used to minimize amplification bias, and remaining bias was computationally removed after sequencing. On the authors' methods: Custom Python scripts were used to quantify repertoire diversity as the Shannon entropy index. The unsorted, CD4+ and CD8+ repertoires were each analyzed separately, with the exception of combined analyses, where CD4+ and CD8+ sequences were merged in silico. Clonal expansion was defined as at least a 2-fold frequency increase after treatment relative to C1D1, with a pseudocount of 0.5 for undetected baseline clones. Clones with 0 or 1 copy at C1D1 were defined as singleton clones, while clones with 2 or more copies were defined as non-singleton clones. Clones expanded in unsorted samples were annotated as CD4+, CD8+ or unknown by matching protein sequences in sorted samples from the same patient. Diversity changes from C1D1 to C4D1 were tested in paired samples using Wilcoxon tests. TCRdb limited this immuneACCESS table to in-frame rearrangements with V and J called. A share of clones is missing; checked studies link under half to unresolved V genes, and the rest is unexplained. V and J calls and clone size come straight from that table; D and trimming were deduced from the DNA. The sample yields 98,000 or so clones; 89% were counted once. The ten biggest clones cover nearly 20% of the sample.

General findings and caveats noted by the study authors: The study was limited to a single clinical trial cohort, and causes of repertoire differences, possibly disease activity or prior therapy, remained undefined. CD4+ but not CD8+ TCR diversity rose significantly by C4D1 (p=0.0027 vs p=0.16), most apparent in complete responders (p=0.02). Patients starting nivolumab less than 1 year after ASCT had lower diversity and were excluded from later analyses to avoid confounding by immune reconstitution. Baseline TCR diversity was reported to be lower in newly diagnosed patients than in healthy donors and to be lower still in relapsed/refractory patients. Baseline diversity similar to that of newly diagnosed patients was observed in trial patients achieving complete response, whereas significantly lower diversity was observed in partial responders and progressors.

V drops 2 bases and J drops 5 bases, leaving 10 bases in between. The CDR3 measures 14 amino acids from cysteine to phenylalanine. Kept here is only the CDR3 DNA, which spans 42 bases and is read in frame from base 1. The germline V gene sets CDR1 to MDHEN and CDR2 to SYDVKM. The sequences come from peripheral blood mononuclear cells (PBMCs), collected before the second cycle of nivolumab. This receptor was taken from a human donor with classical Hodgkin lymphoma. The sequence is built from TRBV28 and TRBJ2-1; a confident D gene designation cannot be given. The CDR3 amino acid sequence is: CASSLQDLDNEQFF. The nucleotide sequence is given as TGTGCCAGCAGTTTACAAGATTTGGACAATGAGCAGTTCTTC. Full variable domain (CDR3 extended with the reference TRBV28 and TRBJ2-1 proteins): DVKVTQSSRYLVKRTGEKVFLECVQDMDHENMFWYRQDPGLGLRLIYFSYDVKMKEKGDIPEGYSVSREKKERFSLILESASTNQTSMYLCASSLQDLDNEQFFGPGTRLTVL.